The clone carrying this TCR beta chain was observed a handful of times. Antigen unknown. Trimming stripped 5 bases from V and 5 bases from J, with 18 bases between. Per the germline V gene, CDR1 is SEHNR and CDR2 is FQNEAQ (reference sequence). This CDR3 has 15 residues. The sample belongs to a study of T cell repertoires in cytomegalovirus infection. Overall study results and limits: The study found HLA-C-restricted CMV-specific TCR beta clonotypes dominating the ex vivo response.

Via MiXCR, TCRdb re-called the reads, giving one row per CDR3 protein. The profile covers around 900,000 distinct CDR3 sequences, with about a third appearing a single time and 11% to 15% taken by the ten largest. This receptor was identified in a human donor in good health (CMV status not recorded). Some clones in this sample may be carry-over from other donors' samples. Sequences were derived from cultured CD8+ T cells from PBMCs, sampled from culture after CMV antigen stimulation. This chain uses TRBV7-9 with TRBJ2-5; D possibly corresponds to TRBD1 (6 bases). CDR3 sequence (DNA): TGTGCCAGCAGCCCTAGAGACCGGGACATTGAGACCCAGTACTTC. Encoded protein: CASSPRDRDIETQYF.